This T cell receptor (beta chain) was sequenced during a study of shared clonotypes between healthy human individuals. The CDR3 sequence is 15 residues long. CDR1 and CDR2 from the germline V gene are MNHEY and SVGAGI. Study-level findings and limits: Sampling covered blood only; tissue repertoires likely differ.

Splitting of each subset's genomic DNA was done evenly across several immunoSEQ plates. The data were produced by immunoSEQ multiplex PCR, yet TCRdb's version contains in-frame clones alone and is incomplete. The sample lists 600,000 to 750,000 clones; about 92% were seen once. Comments on this clone: Its target is not known. At one of its ends the junction is not consistent with the germline gene, which may arise from a read error.

This sequence originates from a young man in good health. Some clones in this sample may be carry-over from other donors' samples. Sequencing was done on a sample of memory CD8+ T cells from PBMCs. Stated subset: CD45RO+ cells pooled with CCR7-negative TemRA cells. The chain recombines TRBV6-5 with TRBJ2-7, with 12 bases lining up with TRBD2. CDR3 loop: CAISSPGLAGYEQYF. The CDR3 DNA sequence: TGTGCCATCAGTTCCCCGGGACTAGCGGGCTACGAGCAGTACTTC.